The source of this TCR beta chain is a study of blood T cell repertoires in COVID-19. Study-level information: T cells, B-cell-depleted T cells, or PBMCs supplied cDNA or gDNA.

The germline CDR1 and CDR2 sequences are PRHDT and FYEKMQ (reference sequence). This CDR3 has 11 residues. Between the trimmed V and J ends, which lost 3 bases and 10 bases, there was a span of 7 bases. Authors' analysis steps: Nucleated cell counts were estimated from reference gene primer amplification. The data were produced by immunoSEQ multiplex PCR, yet TCRdb's version contains in-frame clones alone and is incomplete. That table is the source of V, J and clone size, and D and trimming were worked out from the DNA. This sample has under 140,000 clones; 82% occur once, and the top ten carry 16%. Source material: peripheral blood. The clonotype originates from a woman in her sixties with acute or convalescent COVID-19. The chain combines TRBV13 with TRBJ2-1, with TRBD1 as a possible D gene (6 bases). The CDR3 sequence is CASSLGTEQFF. In nucleotides, the CDR3 is TGTGCCAGCAGCTTGGGGACAGAGCAGTTCTTC.